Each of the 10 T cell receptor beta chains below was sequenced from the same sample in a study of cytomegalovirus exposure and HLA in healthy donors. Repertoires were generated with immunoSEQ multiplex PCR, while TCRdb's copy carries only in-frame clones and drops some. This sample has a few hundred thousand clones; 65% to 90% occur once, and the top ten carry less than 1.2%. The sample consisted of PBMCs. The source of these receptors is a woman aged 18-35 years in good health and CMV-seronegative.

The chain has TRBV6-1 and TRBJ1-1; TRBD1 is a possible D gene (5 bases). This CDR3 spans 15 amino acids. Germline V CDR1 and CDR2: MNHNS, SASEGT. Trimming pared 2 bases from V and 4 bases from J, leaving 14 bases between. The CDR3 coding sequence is TGTGCCAGCAGTGAACGAGGTGGGGGAGGCACTGAAGCTTTCTTT. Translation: CASSERGGGGTEAFF.

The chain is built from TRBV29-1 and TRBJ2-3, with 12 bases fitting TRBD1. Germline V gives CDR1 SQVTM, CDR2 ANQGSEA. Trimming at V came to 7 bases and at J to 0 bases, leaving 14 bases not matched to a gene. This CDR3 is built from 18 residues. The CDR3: CSDGGWDRGPSSTDTQYF. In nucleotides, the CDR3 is TGCAGCGATGGGGGATGGGACAGGGGGCCATCAAGCACAGATACGCAGTATTTT.

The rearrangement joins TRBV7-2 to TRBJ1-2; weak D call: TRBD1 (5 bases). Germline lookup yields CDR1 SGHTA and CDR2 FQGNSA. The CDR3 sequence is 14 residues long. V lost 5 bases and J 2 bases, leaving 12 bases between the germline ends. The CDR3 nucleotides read TGTGCCAGCAGCGCGGGACCGACAAACTATGGCTACACCTTC. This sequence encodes CASSAGPTNYGYTF.

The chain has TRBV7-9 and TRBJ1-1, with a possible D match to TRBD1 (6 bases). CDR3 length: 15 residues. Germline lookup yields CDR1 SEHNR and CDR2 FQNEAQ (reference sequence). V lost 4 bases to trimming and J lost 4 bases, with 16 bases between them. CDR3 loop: CASSSPRGLGTEAFF. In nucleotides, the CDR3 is TGTGCCAGCAGCTCCCCGCGGGGGCTCGGCACTGAAGCTTTCTTT.

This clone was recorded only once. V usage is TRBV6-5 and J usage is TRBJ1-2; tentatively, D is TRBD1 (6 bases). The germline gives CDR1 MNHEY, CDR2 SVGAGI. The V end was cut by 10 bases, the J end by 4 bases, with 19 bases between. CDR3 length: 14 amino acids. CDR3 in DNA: TGTGCCACCAAATTACAGGGTTATGGCTATGGCTACACCTTC. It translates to CATKLQGYGYGYTF.

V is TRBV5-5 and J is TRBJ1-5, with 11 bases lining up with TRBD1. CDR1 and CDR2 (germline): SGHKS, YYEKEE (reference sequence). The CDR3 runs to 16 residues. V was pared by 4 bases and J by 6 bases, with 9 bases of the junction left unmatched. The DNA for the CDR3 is TGTGCCAGCAGCCTAGGGACAGGGGGGAAGACTCAGCCCCAGCATTTT. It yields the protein CASSLGTGGKTQPQHF.

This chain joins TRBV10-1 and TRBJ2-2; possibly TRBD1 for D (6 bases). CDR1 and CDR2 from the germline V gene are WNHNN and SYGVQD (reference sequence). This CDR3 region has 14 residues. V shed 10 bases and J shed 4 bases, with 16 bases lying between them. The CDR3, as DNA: TGCGCCACCTCCCGGGACATATCCACCGGGGAGCTGTTTTTT. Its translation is CATSRDISTGELFF.

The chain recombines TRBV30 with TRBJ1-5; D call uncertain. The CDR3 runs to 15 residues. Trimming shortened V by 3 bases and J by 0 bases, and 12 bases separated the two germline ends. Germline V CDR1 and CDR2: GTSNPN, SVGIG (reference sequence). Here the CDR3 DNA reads TGTGCCTGGAGCCTACAGACCACTAGCAATCAGCCCCAGCATTTT. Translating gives CAWSLQTTSNQPQHF.

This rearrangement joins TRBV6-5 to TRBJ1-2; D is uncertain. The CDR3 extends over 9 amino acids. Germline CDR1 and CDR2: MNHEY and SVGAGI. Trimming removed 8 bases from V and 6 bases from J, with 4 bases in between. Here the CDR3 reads CASGNGYTF. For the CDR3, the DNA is TGTGCCAGCGGCAATGGCTACACCTTC.

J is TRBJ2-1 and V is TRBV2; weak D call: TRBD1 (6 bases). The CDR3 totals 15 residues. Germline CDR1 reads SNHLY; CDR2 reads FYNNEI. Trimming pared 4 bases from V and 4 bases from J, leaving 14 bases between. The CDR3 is CASSVSQTGYNEQFF. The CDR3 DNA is TGTGCCAGCAGTGTGTCTCAGACAGGTTACAATGAGCAGTTCTTC.